One and the same sample provided the 11 T cell receptor beta chains below, sequenced in a study of identifying expanded T cells in peripheral blood. Sequencing was performed with immunoSEQ multiplex PCR; in TCRdb, only in-frame clones are kept and a portion is missing. This table has roughly 90,000 clones, about 85% appearing once. Sequencing input: blood. The receptors shown here come from a person aged 18 to 70 in good health.

This clone was detected ten times or more. The chain recombines TRBV6-6 with TRBJ1-2; D unclear. Per germline, CDR1 MNHNY and CDR2 SVGAGI (reference sequence). The V end was cut by 0 bases, the J end by 9 bases, with 5 bases between. The CDR3 consists of 11 residues. CDR3 in DNA: TGTGCCAGCAGTTACTCCGTTAGCTACACCTTC. Translated, it gives CASSYSVSYTF.

This clone was counted a single time. The chain has TRBV6-6 and TRBJ1-2; 12 nucleotides agree with TRBD1. The germline gives CDR1 MNHNY, CDR2 SVGAGI (reference sequence). Trimming cost V 5 bases and J 7 bases; bases outside gene matches: 8. The CDR3 totals 15 residues. Here the CDR3 DNA reads TGTGCCAGCAGTGATACCGGGACAGGGGGCGGTGGCTACACCTTC. Protein product: CASSDTGTGGGGYTF.

The chain couples TRBV18 to TRBJ1-1, with unresolved D. CDR3 length: 13 amino acids. The ends were cut back, 8 bases at V and 1 base at J, with 11 bases in the middle. Germline loops: CDR1 KGHSH, CDR2 LQKENI. The CDR3: CASATGENTEAFF. For the CDR3, the DNA is TGTGCCAGCGCGACCGGTGAGAACACTGAAGCTTTCTTT.

CDR3 bases: TGTGCCAGCAGCGTCGACAGGTCTAACTATGGCTACACCTTC. Translating it yields CASSVDRSNYGYTF. V is TRBV6-4 and J is TRBJ1-2; perhaps TRBD1 as D (6 bases). The CDR3 consists of 14 residues. The ends were cut back, 6 bases at V and 0 bases at J, with 11 bases in the middle. Germline V gene sequence: CDR1 MRHNA, CDR2 SNTAGT.

The chain uses TRBV7-2 and TRBJ2-7, with D perhaps TRBD2 (6 bases). The CDR3 has 14 residues. Trimming took off 4 bases at V and 3 bases at J, with 13 bases between the two ends. Germline CDR1 is SGHTA and CDR2 is FQGNSA. The CDR3 coding sequence is TGTGCCAGCAGCTACAACACCGGGGGCTACGAGCAGTACTTC. It specifies CASSYNTGGYEQYF. The full variable domain, with the rest looked up from reference TRBV7-2 and TRBJ2-7, is GAGVSQSPSNKVTEKGKDVELRCDPISGHTALYWYRQSLGQGLEFLIYFQGNSAPDKSGLPSDRFSAERTGGSVSTLTIQRTQQEDSAVYLCASSYNTGGYEQYFGPGTRLTVT.

The J gene is TRBJ1-2, the V gene TRBV7-9, with D maybe TRBD1 (5 bases). CDR1 is SEHNR, CDR2 FQNEAQ, per germline (reference sequence). V was trimmed by 3 bases and J by 4 bases, leaving 12 bases between them. The CDR3 has 14 residues. The CDR3 spells CASSFGGTGYGYTF. The DNA of the CDR3 is TGTGCCAGCAGCTTCGGAGGGACGGGCTATGGCTACACCTTC.

J is TRBJ2-2 and V is TRBV7-3; tentative D call: TRBD1 (5 bases). The CDR3 spans 15 residues. Germline values: CDR1 SGHTA, CDR2 FQGTGA. V was cut by 2 bases and J by 2 bases, with 9 bases left in between. DNA for the CDR3: TGTGCCAGCAGCTTACTGACAGCAAACACCGGGGAGCTGTTTTTT. Protein: CASSLLTANTGELFF.

The chain couples TRBV30 to TRBJ1-5; tentatively, D is TRBD1 (5 bases). CDR3 length: 14 residues. Per the germline V gene, CDR1 is GTSNPN and CDR2 is SVGIG (reference sequence). V was cut by 2 bases and J by 2 bases, with 10 bases left in between. Here the CDR3 DNA reads TGTGCCTGGAGTATAGGGGAGCGCAATCAGCCCCAGCATTTT. This encodes CAWSIGERNQPQHF.

V is TRBV7-2 and J is TRBJ1-2; tentative D call: TRBD1 (5 bases). The CDR3 consists of 14 residues. V was pared by 0 bases and J by 8 bases, with 13 bases between. Germline CDR1 SGHTA, CDR2 FQGNSA. Here the CDR3 reads CASSLAQGLVGYTF. The CDR3 bases are TGTGCCAGCAGCTTAGCCCAGGGATTAGTGGGCTACACCTTC.

The rearrangement links TRBV19 to TRBJ1-1; TRBD1 is a possible D gene (5 bases). V shed 6 bases and J shed 1 base, with 18 bases lying between them. CDR3 length: 16 residues. Germline V gene lookup returns CDR1 LNHDA and CDR2 SQIVND (reference sequence). The CDR3 spells CASRGGVGRPNTEAFF. In nucleotides, the CDR3 is TGTGCCAGTAGAGGAGGGGTTGGGAGACCGAACACTGAAGCTTTCTTT.

This clone was observed a few times. This chain connects TRBV7-9 to TRBJ1-5; D not resolved. V was shortened by 8 bases and J by 6 bases, with 11 bases between the two germline ends. Per the germline V gene, CDR1 is SEHNR and CDR2 is FQNEAQ (reference sequence). The CDR3 covers 12 residues. The CDR3, as DNA: TGTGCCAGCTCGCCGGGTCCTCAGCCCCAGCATTTT. Translating it yields CASSPGPQPQHF.